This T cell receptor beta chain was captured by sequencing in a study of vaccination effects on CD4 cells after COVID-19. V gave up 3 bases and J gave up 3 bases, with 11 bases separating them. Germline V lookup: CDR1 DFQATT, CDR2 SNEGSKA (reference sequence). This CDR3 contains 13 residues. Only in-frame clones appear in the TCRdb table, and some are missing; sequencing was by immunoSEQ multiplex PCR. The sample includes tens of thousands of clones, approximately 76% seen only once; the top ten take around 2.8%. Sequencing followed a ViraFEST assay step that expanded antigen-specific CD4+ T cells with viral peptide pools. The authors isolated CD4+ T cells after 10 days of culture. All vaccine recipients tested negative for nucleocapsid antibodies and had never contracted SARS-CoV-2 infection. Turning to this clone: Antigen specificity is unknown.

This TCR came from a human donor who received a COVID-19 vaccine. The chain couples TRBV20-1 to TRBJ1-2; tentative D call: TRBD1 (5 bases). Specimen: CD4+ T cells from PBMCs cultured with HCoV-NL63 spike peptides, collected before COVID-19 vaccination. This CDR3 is CSASDDSDYGYTF. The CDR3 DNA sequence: TGCAGTGCTAGTGATGACAGTGACTATGGCTACACCTTC.